This TCR beta chain was identified in a study of blood T cell repertoires in COVID-19. In the study overall: The cDNA or gDNA used as material had been derived from T cells, B-cell-depleted T cells, or PBMCs.

With 0 bases removed from V and 1 base from J, the gap between germline ends came to 6 bases. Germline CDR1 is LGHNA and CDR2 is YNFKEQ. This CDR3 is built from 14 residues. The protocol was immunoSEQ multiplex PCR, while the TCRdb copy is restricted to in-frame clones and leaves out a portion. The sample shows 130,000 to 150,000 clones, 85% to 90% of them seen only once. The material sequenced was peripheral blood. The V gene is TRBV4-2, the J gene TRBJ1-2, with no clear D. This receptor was identified in a woman between 45 and 60 years old with active or convalescent COVID-19. Here the CDR3 reads CASSQEQNNYGYTF. The CDR3 DNA sequence: TGTGCCAGCAGCCAAGAACAGAATAACTATGGCTACACCTTC.